This passage covers 8 T cell receptor beta chains from one sample sequenced in a study of T cell responses to AZD1222 COVID-19 vaccine. Assay used: immunoSEQ multiplex PCR; TCRdb lists only in-frame clones, some missing. This sample yields about 140,000 clones, of which roughly 90% are seen a single time; approximately 4.3% belongs to the top ten. The sequencing used peripheral blood, collected 28 days after the second AZD1222 dose. These receptors all come from an adult who received the AZD1222 COVID-19 vaccine.

V gene TRBV27 combines with J gene TRBJ2-1; D is possibly TRBD1 or TRBD2 (6 bases each). The length of the CDR3 is 14 residues. The germline CDR1 and CDR2 sequences are MNHEY and SMNVEV (reference sequence). Deletions cut 5 bases from V and 3 bases from J, with 11 bases between. The CDR3 here is CASSQGGNYNEQFF. The CDR3 coding sequence is TGTGCCAGCAGTCAAGGGGGGAACTACAATGAGCAGTTCTTC.

V is TRBV4-1 and J is TRBJ2-7, with 9 positions matching TRBD1. The V gene's germline CDR1 is MGHRA and CDR2 YSYEKL. Trimming took 4 bases from V and 3 from J; bases not matched to a gene: 4. CDR3 length equals 14 residues. The CDR3 region is CASSPGQGSYEQYF. CDR3 DNA: TGCGCCAGCAGCCCGGGACAGGGAAGCTACGAGCAGTACTTC.

V usage is TRBV14 and J usage is TRBJ2-5; 9 bases are shared with TRBD2. Germline CDR1 SGHDN, CDR2 FVKESK. V shed 1 base and J 1 base; nucleotides not matched to a gene: 7. CDR3 length: 17 amino acids. CDR3 protein: CASSQALTSGIQETQYF. CDR3 sequence (DNA): TGTGCCAGCAGCCAAGCTTTGACTAGCGGAATCCAAGAGACCCAGTACTTC.

The chain couples TRBV27 to TRBJ1-6; perhaps TRBD1 as D (5 bases). Looked up from germline, CDR1 is MNHEY and CDR2 is SMNVEV (reference sequence). There are 13 residues in the CDR3. Trimming shortened V by 8 bases and J by 6 bases, and 11 bases separated the two germline ends. DNA of the CDR3: TGTGCCAGCCAACCCGGGGGTAATTCACCCCTCCACTTT. Protein: CASQPGGNSPLHF.

V gene TRBV19 combines with J gene TRBJ1-2, with D possibly TRBD1 on 5 matching bases. The CDR3 runs 13 residues. With 3 bases removed from V and 7 bases from J, the gap between germline ends came to 12 bases. From germline, CDR1 is LNHDA and CDR2 SQIVND (reference sequence). This CDR3 reads CASSIGRGLGYTF. As DNA, the CDR3 is TGTGCCAGTAGTATCGGTAGGGGCCTTGGCTACACCTTC. Variable domain in full (rest from reference TRBV19 and TRBJ1-2): DGGITQSPKYLFRKEGQNVTLSCEQNLNHDAMYWYRQDPGQGLRLIYYSQIVNDFQKGDIAEGYSVSREKKESFPLTVTSAQKNPTAFYLCASSIGRGLGYTFGSGTRLTVV.

In its sample, this clone was seen once. V and J are TRBV28 and TRBJ1-1; D is possibly TRBD1 (5 bases). V lost 1 base, J lost 2 bases, and 14 bases lay in between. Germline values: CDR1 MDHEN, CDR2 SYDVKM. The CDR3 extends over 16 amino acids. CDR3 DNA sequence: TGTGCCAGCAGTTTATTGGGGCGGGGTACCAACACTGAAGCTTTCTTT. Its protein product is CASSLLGRGTNTEAFF.

The chain couples TRBV9 to TRBJ1-6, with a tentative D call TRBD1 (6 bases). This CDR3 has 15 amino acids. Germline V gene lookup returns CDR1 SGDLS and CDR2 YYNGEE. The V and J ends lost 3 bases and 8 bases respectively, with 15 bases between them. The CDR3 sequence is CASSEGGRGDSPLHF. CDR3 coding DNA: TGTGCCAGCAGCGAGGGGGGACGAGGGGATTCACCCCTCCACTTT.

V usage is TRBV7-9 and J usage is TRBJ2-3; tentatively, D is TRBD1 or TRBD2 (5 bases each). Trimming took off 4 bases at V and 4 bases at J, with 15 bases between the two ends. The CDR3 extends over 15 amino acids. Germline loops: CDR1 SEHNR, CDR2 FQNEAQ (reference sequence). Here the CDR3 DNA reads TGTGCCAGCAGCTCCAGGGACCTTGCCCCAGATACGCAGTATTTT. This gives the protein CASSSRDLAPDTQYF.